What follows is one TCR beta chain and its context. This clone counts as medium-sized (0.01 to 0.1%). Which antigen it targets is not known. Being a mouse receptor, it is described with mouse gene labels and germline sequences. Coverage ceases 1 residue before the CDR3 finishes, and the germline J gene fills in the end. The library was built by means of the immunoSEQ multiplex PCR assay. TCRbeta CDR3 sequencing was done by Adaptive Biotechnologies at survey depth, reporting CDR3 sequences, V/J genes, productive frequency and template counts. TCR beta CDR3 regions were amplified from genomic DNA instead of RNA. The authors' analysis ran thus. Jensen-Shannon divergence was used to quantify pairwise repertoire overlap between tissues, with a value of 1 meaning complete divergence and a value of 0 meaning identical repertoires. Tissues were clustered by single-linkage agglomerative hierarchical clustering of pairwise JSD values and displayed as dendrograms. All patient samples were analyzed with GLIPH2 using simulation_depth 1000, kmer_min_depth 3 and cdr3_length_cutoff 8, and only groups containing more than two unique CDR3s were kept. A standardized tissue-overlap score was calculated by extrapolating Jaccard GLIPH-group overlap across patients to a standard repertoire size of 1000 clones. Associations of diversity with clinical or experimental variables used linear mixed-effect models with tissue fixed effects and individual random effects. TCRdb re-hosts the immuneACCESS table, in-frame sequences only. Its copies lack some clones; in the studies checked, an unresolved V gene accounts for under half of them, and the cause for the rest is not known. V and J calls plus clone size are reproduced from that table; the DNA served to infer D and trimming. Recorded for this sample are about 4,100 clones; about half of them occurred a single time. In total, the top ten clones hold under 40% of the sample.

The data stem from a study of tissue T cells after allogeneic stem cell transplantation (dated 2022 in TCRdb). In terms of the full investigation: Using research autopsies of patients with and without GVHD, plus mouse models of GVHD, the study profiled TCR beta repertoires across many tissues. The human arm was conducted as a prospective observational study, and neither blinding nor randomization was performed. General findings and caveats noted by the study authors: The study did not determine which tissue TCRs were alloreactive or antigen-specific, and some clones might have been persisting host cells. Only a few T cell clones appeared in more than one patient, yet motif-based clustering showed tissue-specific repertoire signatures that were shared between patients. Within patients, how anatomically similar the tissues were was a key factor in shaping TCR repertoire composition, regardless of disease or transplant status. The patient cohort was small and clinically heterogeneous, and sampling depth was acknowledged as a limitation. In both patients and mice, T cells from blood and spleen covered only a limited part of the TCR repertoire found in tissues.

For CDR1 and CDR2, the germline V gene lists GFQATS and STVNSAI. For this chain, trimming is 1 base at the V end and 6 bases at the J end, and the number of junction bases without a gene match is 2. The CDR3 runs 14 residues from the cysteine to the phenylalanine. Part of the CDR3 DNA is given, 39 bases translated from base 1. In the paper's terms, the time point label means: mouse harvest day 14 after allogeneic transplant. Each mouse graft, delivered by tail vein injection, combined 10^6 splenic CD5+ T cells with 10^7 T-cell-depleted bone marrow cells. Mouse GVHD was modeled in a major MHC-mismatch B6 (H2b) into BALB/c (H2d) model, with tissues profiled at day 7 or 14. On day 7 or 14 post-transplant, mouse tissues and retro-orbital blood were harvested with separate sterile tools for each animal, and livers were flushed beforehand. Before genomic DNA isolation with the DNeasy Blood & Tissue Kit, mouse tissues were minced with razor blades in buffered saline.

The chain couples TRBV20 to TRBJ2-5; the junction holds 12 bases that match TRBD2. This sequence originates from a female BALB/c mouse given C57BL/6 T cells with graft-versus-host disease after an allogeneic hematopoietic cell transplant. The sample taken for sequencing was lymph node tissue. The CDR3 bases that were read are TGTGGTGCTAGGGGGGACTGGGGGGCGGACACCCAGTAC. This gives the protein CGARGDWGADTQY. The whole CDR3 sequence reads CGARGDWGADTQYF.